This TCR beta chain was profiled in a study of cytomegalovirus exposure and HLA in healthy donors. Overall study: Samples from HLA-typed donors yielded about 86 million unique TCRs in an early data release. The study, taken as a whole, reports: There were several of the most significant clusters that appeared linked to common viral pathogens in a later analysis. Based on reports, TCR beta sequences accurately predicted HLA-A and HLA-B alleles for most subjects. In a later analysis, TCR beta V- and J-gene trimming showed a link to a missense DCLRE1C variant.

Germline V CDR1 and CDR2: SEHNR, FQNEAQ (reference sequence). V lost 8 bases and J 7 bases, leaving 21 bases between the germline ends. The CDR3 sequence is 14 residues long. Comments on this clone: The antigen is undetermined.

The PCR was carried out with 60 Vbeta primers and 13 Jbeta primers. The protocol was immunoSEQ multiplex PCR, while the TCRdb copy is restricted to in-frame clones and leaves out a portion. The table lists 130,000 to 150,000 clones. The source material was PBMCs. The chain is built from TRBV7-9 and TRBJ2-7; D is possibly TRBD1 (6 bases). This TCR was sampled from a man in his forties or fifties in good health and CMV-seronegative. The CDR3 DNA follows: TGTGCCAGCGGAAGCAGACAGGTTCCAGGGGAGCAGTACTTC. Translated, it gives CASGSRQVPGEQYF.